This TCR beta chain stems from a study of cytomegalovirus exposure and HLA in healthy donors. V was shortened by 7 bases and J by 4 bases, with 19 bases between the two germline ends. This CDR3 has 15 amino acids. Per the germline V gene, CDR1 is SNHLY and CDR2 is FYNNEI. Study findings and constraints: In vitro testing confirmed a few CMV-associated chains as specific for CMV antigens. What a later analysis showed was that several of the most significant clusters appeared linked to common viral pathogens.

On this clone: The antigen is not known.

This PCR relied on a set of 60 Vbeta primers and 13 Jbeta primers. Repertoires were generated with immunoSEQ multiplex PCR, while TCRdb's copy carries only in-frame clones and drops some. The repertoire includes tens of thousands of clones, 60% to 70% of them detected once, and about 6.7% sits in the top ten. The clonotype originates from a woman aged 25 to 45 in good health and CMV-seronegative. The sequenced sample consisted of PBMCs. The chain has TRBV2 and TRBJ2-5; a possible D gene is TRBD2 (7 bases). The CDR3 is CASKLGGGPRETQYF. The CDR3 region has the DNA TGTGCCAGCAAATTAGGGGGGGGGCCGAGAGAGACCCAGTACTTC. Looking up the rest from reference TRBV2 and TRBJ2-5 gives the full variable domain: EPEVTQTPSHQVTQMGQEVILRCVPISNHLYFYWYRQILGQKVEFLVSFYNNEISEKSEIFDDQFSVERPDGSNFTLKIRSTKLEDSAMYFCASKLGGGPRETQYFGPGTRLLVL.